This T cell receptor beta chain was sequenced during a study of technical replicates of blood from a few donors. Method: immunoSEQ multiplex PCR; TCRdb's copy keeps in-frame clones and lacks some. The sample yields around 75,000 clones, about nine tenths seen once. This CDR3 has 14 residues. Trimming cost V 0 bases and J 4 bases; bases outside gene matches: 3. Germline lookup yields CDR1 SGHNT and CDR2 YYREEE (reference sequence). This chain uses TRBV5-4 with TRBJ1-2, with 7 bases identical to TRBD1. The TCR was taken from a human donor in good health. Input material: T cells isolated from PBMCs. CDR3 DNA: TGTGCCAGCAGCTTGGACAGGGGCAGCTATGGCTACACCTTC. It is translated as CASSLDRGSYGYTF.